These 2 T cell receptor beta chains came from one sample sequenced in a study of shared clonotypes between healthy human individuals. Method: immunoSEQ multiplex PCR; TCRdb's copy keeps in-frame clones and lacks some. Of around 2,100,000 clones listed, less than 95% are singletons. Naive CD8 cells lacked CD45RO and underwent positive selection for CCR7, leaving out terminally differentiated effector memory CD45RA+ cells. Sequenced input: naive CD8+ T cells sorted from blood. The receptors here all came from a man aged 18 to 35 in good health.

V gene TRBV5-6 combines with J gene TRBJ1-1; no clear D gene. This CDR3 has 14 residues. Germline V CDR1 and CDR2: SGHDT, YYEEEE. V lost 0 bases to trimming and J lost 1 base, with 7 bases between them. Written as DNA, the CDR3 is TGTGCCAGCAGCTTGGGAGATAAGAACACTGAAGCTTTCTTT. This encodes CASSLGDKNTEAFF.

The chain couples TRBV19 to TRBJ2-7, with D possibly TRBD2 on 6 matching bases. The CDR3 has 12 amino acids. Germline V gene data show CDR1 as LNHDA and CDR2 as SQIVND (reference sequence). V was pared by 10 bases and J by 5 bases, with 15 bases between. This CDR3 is CATLGGFNEQYF. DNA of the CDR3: TGTGCCACCTTGGGGGGTTTCAACGAGCAGTACTTC.